What follows are 15 T cell receptor beta chains derived from one specimen sequenced in a study of T cells in localized non-small cell lung cancer (dated by TCRdb to 2018 to 2020). Library prep was done by the immunoSEQ multiplex PCR assay. Drawn from immuneACCESS, this table holds only the in-frame rearrangements with V and J called that TCRdb kept. Clones are partly lost; checked studies trace under half to an unresolved V gene and leave the rest unexplained. In all, the sample holds over 2,000 clones, and roughly a quarter of those were seen once. Around 21% of the sample rests with the top ten. Sequencing used normal lung tissue next to the tumor, obtained before any cancer treatment. These receptors were collected from a male donor aged 60 or over with stage II lung adenocarcinoma.

Regarding this clone: The germline gene is not matched at one end of the junction; a read error may be the cause. The V gene is TRBV6-8, the J gene TRBJ1-6, with 10 bases aligning to TRBD1. Germline values: CDR1 MNHGY, CDR2 SAAAGT. The CDR3 consists of 15 residues. The CDR3: CASSDSGTGVSPLHF. The CDR3 coding sequence is TGTGCCAGCAGTGACTCCGGGACAGGGGTGTCACCCCTCCACTTT.

The chain recombines TRBV30 with TRBJ2-1, with a possible D match to TRBD2 (7 bases). Deletions cut 7 bases from V and 8 bases from J, with 18 bases between. The CDR3 loop spans 13 amino acids. In germline, CDR1 is GTSNPN, CDR2 SVGIG (reference sequence). CDR3 nucleotides: TGTGCCTTCGGGGGGCTAGCACTCGATGAGCAGTTCTTC. This gives the protein CAFGGLALDEQFF. The full variable domain, its missing parts supplied by reference TRBV30 and TRBJ2-1, is SQTIHQWPATLVQPVGSPLSLECTVEGTSNPNLYWYRQAAGRGLQLLFYSVGIGQISSEVPQNLSASRPQDRQFILSSKKLLLSDSGFYLCAFGGLALDEQFFGPGTRLTVL.

The chain joins TRBV16 to TRBJ1-1; D is unresolved. CDR1 and CDR2 from the germline V gene are KGHSY and FQNENV. V was clipped by 5 bases and J by 1 base, with 8 bases between them. The CDR3 sequence is 13 residues long. The CDR3 protein is CASSWGGNTEAFF. The CDR3 DNA is TGTGCCAGCAGCTGGGGTGGGAACACTGAAGCTTTCTTT.

V and J are TRBV19 and TRBJ1-1, with D hard to call. The V and J ends lost 7 bases and 5 bases respectively, with 20 bases between them. This CDR3 is 15 amino acids long. Germline V gives CDR1 LNHDA, CDR2 SQIVND (reference sequence). CDR3 in amino acids: CASISAAAGETEAFF. Here the CDR3 DNA reads TGTGCCAGTATCTCAGCCGCGGCCGGGGAGACTGAAGCTTTCTTT.

This chain joins TRBV5-1 and TRBJ2-7, with TRBD1 matching 9 bases. Losses at the gene ends were 4 bases for V and 6 bases for J; bases not matched to a gene: 11. CDR1 and CDR2 (germline): SGHRS, YFSETQ. This CDR3 has 15 amino acids. This CDR3 is CASSQLGQGLGEQYF. CDR3 nucleotides: TGCGCCAGCAGCCAACTCGGACAGGGGCTGGGCGAGCAGTACTTC.

The chain employs TRBV9 and TRBJ2-3, with TRBD1 matching over 12 bases. In germline, CDR1 is SGDLS, CDR2 YYNGEE. CDR3 size: 15 residues. J was trimmed by 5 bases and V by 5 bases; bases with no gene match: 6. For the CDR3, the DNA is TGTGCCAGCAGTGACGGGACAGGGGGCTTAGATACGCAGTATTTT. Protein product: CASSDGTGGLDTQYF.

The genes are TRBV11-3 and TRBJ2-7; D ambiguous. The CDR3 length is 14 residues. Germline V gene sequence: CDR1 SGHNT, CDR2 YENEEA. Between the trimmed V and J ends, which lost 1 base and 0 bases, there was a span of 7 bases. The CDR3 DNA is TGTGCCAGCAGCTTAGGGGCAGCCTCCTACGAGCAGTACTTC. Translation: CASSLGAASYEQYF.

This clone qualifies as medium-sized (0.01 to 0.1%). The gene calls are TRBV7-2 and TRBJ1-3; the D is unclear. Per germline, CDR1 SGHTA and CDR2 FQGNSA. The CDR3 sequence is 13 residues long. V lost 4 bases and J lost 8, with 12 bases in between. CDR3 loop: CASSSSNGDTIYF. CDR3 DNA: TGTGCCAGCAGCTCATCCAACGGGGACACCATATATTTT.

V is TRBV28 and J is TRBJ2-3; 8 bases match TRBD2. V dropped 3 bases and J dropped 3; count of bases not matched to a gene: 8. CDR3 length: 16 amino acids. Germline CDR1 and CDR2: MDHEN and SYDVKM. CDR3 in amino acids: CASSLGTRIATDTQYF. CDR3 nucleotide sequence: TGTGCCAGCAGTTTGGGGACTAGGATCGCGACAGATACGCAGTATTTT.

In this sample, this clone turned up a few times. This rearrangement joins TRBV6-8 to TRBJ1-5; 8 bases are a match to TRBD1. Looked up from germline, CDR1 is MNHGY and CDR2 is SAAAGT. J was trimmed by 4 bases and V by 4 bases; bases with no gene match: 6. The CDR3 is 15 residues long. Written as DNA, the CDR3 is TGTGCCAGCAGTTTAACCTGGGACAGGAATCAGCCCCAGCATTTT. It codes for CASSLTWDRNQPQHF.

The chain joins TRBV4-1 to TRBJ2-7, with a weak D call TRBD1 (6 bases). The germline V gene has CDR1 MGHRA and CDR2 YSYEKL. The CDR3 is 14 residues long. V was cut by 1 base and J by 4 bases, with 11 bases left in between. The CDR3 DNA reads TGCGCCAGCAGCCAAGTCCACAGGGAGTACGAGCAGTACTTC. Its translation: CASSQVHREYEQYF.

The rearrangement links TRBV29-1 to TRBJ1-3, with TRBD1 identical over 9 bases. This CDR3 comprises 16 residues. Looked up from germline, CDR1 is SQVTM and CDR2 is ANQGSEA. V trimming: 5 bases; J trimming: 4 bases; junction bases outside the gene matches: 12. In DNA, the CDR3 is TGCAGCGTTTCTCCTCGAACAGGGGGCAGAGGAAACACCATATATTTT. It specifies CSVSPRTGGRGNTIYF.

This chain links TRBV6-1 with TRBJ1-1; unclear D gene. Germline V gene lookup returns CDR1 MNHNS and CDR2 SASEGT. V was pared by 1 base and J by 11 bases, with 11 bases between. The CDR3 consists of 12 residues. The CDR3 sequence is CASSEVGLSAFF. DNA for the CDR3: TGTGCCAGCAGTGAAGTCGGACTTTCGGCTTTCTTT.

Only a few counts were recorded for this clone. The chain is built from TRBV28 and TRBJ2-1; TRBD2 might be the D (6 bases). The CDR3 sequence is 15 residues long. Trimming took off 7 bases at V and 5 bases at J, with 18 bases between the two ends. Germline lookup yields CDR1 MDHEN and CDR2 SYDVKM. CDR3 DNA: TGTGCCAGCACCGACCCCCGGGGGTTAAACAATGAGCAGTTCTTC. Amino acids: CASTDPRGLNNEQFF.

This clone was seen a handful of times. The gene calls are TRBV29-1 and TRBJ1-2; D not certain. V was trimmed by 7 bases and J by 1 base, leaving 10 bases between them. The CDR3 spans 12 residues. Germline V gene lookup returns CDR1 SQVTM and CDR2 ANQGSEA. In DNA, the CDR3 is TGCAGCGCCGGAGAGGTTAACTATGGCTACACCTTC. Amino acids: CSAGEVNYGYTF.